Each of the 29 T cell receptor beta chains below was sequenced from the same sample in a study of technical replicates of blood from four donors. Method: immunoSEQ multiplex PCR; TCRdb's copy keeps in-frame clones and lacks some. Seen here are tens of thousands of clones, 85% to 95% observed once, and the top ten hold roughly 0.37%. The sample comprised T cells isolated from PBMCs. These receptors were taken from a human donor in good health.

The V and J genes are TRBV5-1 and TRBJ1-3, with D unresolved. The CDR3 has 14 residues. The germline V gene has CDR1 SGHRS and CDR2 YFSETQ. The ends were cut back, 4 bases at V and 2 bases at J, with 10 bases in the middle. The CDR3 sequence: CASSEGDAGNTIYF. CDR3 DNA: TGCGCCAGCAGCGAGGGTGACGCTGGAAACACCATATATTTT.

The chain combines TRBV19 with TRBJ2-7; 9 bases are shared with TRBD1. The CDR3 extends over 14 amino acids. J gave up 2 bases and V 5 bases, and 4 bases lay outside the gene matches. Germline assignment: CDR1 LNHDA and CDR2 SQIVND (reference sequence). CDR3 coding DNA: TGTGCCAGTAGTTTTGGACAGGGGCCCTACGAGCAGTACTTC. Its translation: CASSFGQGPYEQYF.

The chain carries TRBV5-6 and TRBJ2-7, with D perhaps matching TRBD1 (5 bases). CDR1 is SGHDT and CDR2 is YYEEEE in the germline V gene. The CDR3 has 14 amino acids. V lost 0 bases and J 3 bases, leaving 10 bases between the germline ends. The CDR3 coding sequence is TGTGCCAGCAGCTTGGTGGCAGGGAACTACGAGCAGTACTTC. It encodes CASSLVAGNYEQYF. The full variable domain, with the rest looked up from reference TRBV5-6 and TRBJ2-7, is DAGVTQSPTHLIKTRGQQVTLRCSPKSGHDTVSWYQQALGQGPQFIFQYYEEEERQRGNFPDRFSGHQFPNYSSELNVNALLLGDSALYLCASSLVAGNYEQYFGPGTRLTVT.

This chain connects TRBV7-3 to TRBJ2-7, with D perhaps TRBD1 (5 bases). This CDR3 is built from 15 residues. Between the trimmed V and J ends, which lost 2 bases and 4 bases, there was a span of 15 bases. Germline CDR1 SGHTA, CDR2 FQGTGA. The chain's CDR3 is CASSLGQGALYEQYF. CDR3 sequence (DNA): TGTGCCAGCAGCTTAGGGCAGGGTGCTCTTTACGAGCAGTACTTC.

This rearrangement joins TRBV7-2 to TRBJ1-5; D uncertain. Deletions cut 0 bases from V and 6 bases from J, with 6 bases between. In germline, CDR1 is SGHTA, CDR2 FQGNSA. This CDR3 spans 13 amino acids. The CDR3 here is CASSLAFSQPQHF. The CDR3 nucleotides read TGTGCCAGCAGCTTAGCATTTAGTCAGCCCCAGCATTTT.

J is TRBJ2-2 and V is TRBV9; TRBD2 matches at 12 bases. V lost 0 bases, J lost 5 bases, and 11 bases stayed unmatched. This CDR3 is built from 19 residues. Germline CDR1 SGDLS, CDR2 YYNGEE. Here the CDR3 DNA reads TGTGCCAGCAGCGTAGCAATCGGGCTAGCGGGAGGGAGTACCGGGGAGCTGTTTTTT. Amino acid sequence: CASSVAIGLAGGSTGELFF.

The chain links TRBV9 to TRBJ2-2; D is perhaps TRBD2 (6 bases). Trimming stripped 0 bases from V and 5 bases from J, with 11 bases between. There are 15 residues in the CDR3. Per germline, CDR1 SGDLS and CDR2 YYNGEE. DNA for the CDR3: TGTGCCAGCAGCGTAGGAACTCTAGCGACCGGGGAGCTGTTTTTT. Translating gives CASSVGTLATGELFF.

The V and J genes are TRBV28 and TRBJ1-5, with a tentative D call TRBD1 (6 bases). Germline lookup yields CDR1 MDHEN and CDR2 SYDVKM. V shed 3 bases and J shed 0 bases, with 18 bases lying between them. The CDR3 sequence is 18 residues long. CDR3 sequence: CASSLVPPGVISNQPQHF. The CDR3 DNA reads TGTGCCAGCAGTTTGGTCCCCCCAGGGGTGATTAGCAATCAGCCCCAGCATTTT.

The V call is TRBV6-5, the J call TRBJ2-5; the D gene is possibly TRBD1 (6 bases). The CDR3 covers 13 residues. V dropped 5 bases and J dropped 5 bases, with 12 bases sitting between them. From germline, CDR1 is MNHEY and CDR2 SVGAGI. The CDR3: CASSQGTGETQYF. CDR3 coding DNA: TGTGCCAGCAGTCAGGGGACGGGGGAGACCCAGTACTTC.

The chain couples TRBV6-4 to TRBJ2-1; the D gene is possibly TRBD2 (6 bases). Trimming took off 5 bases at V and 8 bases at J, with 19 bases between the two ends. CDR1 and CDR2 from the germline V gene are MRHNA and SNTAGT. The CDR3 covers 15 residues. The CDR3, as DNA: TGTGCCAGCAGTAACCTGGGACTCCAAGTAGATGAGCAGTTCTTC. The encoded protein is CASSNLGLQVDEQFF.

A single count supports this clone. This rearrangement joins TRBV5-1 to TRBJ2-3, with 8 bases matching TRBD2. The length of the CDR3 is 16 residues. The V gene's germline CDR1 is SGHRS and CDR2 YFSETQ. Losses at the gene ends were 0 bases for V and 2 bases for J; bases not matched to a gene: 5. The CDR3 DNA reads as TGCGCCAGCAGCTTGGCTAGCGGGCTTTTCACAGATACGCAGTATTTT. Amino acid sequence: CASSLASGLFTDTQYF. Complete variable domain (other parts from reference TRBV5-1 and TRBJ2-3): KAGVTQTPRYLIKTRGQQVTLSCSPISGHRSVSWYQQTPGQGLQFLFEYFSETQRNKGNFPGRFSGRQFSNSRSEMNVSTLELGDSALYLCASSLASGLFTDTQYFGPGTRLTVL.

In its sample, this clone was seen a few times. V usage is TRBV5-1 and J usage is TRBJ2-5, with D possibly matching TRBD2 (6 bases). Germline-derived CDR1 and CDR2 are SGHRS and YFSETQ. Trimming left V 3 bases short and J 3 bases short, with 27 bases between. The CDR3 has 19 amino acids. DNA of the CDR3: TGCGCCAGCAGCTCCCTCCGGGGGAACGTTAAGCGCGGAGAAGAGACCCAGTACTTC. Translated, it gives CASSSLRGNVKRGEETQYF.

This clone was observed a single time. V and J are TRBV6-6 and TRBJ1-2; 7 positions agree with TRBD1. Germline CDR1 MNHNY, CDR2 SVGAGI (reference sequence). This CDR3 region has 15 residues. Germline trimming cut 2 bases from V and 0 bases from J; bases unmatched to any gene: 3. For the CDR3, the DNA is TGTGCCAGCAGTTACGAGGGGGCAGCTAACTATGGCTACACCTTC. Encoded protein: CASSYEGAANYGYTF.

V is TRBV4-1 and J is TRBJ1-5; 9 bases are shared with TRBD1. Germline values: CDR1 MGHRA, CDR2 YSYEKL. The CDR3 contains 16 residues. The J segment lost 5 bases and the V segment lost 1 base, leaving 6 bases of the junction unmatched. In DNA form, the CDR3 reads TGCGCCAGCAGCCAAGTTCAAGGGACAGGGTATCAGCCCCAGCATTTT. It codes for CASSQVQGTGYQPQHF.

The V and J genes are TRBV9 and TRBJ1-1; TRBD1 might be the D (6 bases). The CDR3 spans 16 residues. With 2 bases removed from V and 3 bases from J, the gap between germline ends came to 17 bases. The V gene's germline CDR1 is SGDLS and CDR2 YYNGEE. The CDR3 DNA sequence: TGTGCCAGCAGCGTTACCTTTGTGGCAGGGGACACTGAAGCTTTCTTT. Protein product: CASSVTFVAGDTEAFF.

The chain is built from TRBV10-3 and TRBJ1-1; D not resolved. This CDR3 contains 15 residues. Germline-derived CDR1 and CDR2 are ENHRY and SYGVKD. Trimming left V 2 bases short and J 5 bases short, with 15 bases between. Written as DNA, the CDR3 is TGTGCCATCAGTGAGGGGGAGTTGAAGTTGACTGAAGCTTTCTTT. This codes for CAISEGELKLTEAFF.

This chain uses TRBV6-1 with TRBJ2-3; 11 bases map to TRBD2. V dropped 3 bases and J dropped 1; count of bases not matched to a gene: 12. Germline assignment: CDR1 MNHNS and CDR2 SASEGT. The CDR3 length is 19 residues. The CDR3 here is CASSDLAGGFVPGTDTQYF. CDR3 nucleotides: TGTGCCAGCAGTGACCTAGCGGGAGGATTTGTCCCGGGCACAGATACGCAGTATTTT.

The genes are TRBV5-1 and TRBJ2-2; D remains ambiguous. The V gene's germline CDR1 is SGHRS and CDR2 YFSETQ. V lost 2 bases to trimming and J lost 5 bases, with 4 bases between them. This CDR3 is 12 amino acids long. The CDR3 is CASSFITGELFF. The CDR3 DNA reads TGCGCCAGCAGCTTTATAACCGGGGAGCTGTTTTTT.

The chain combines TRBV28 with TRBJ2-2; 9 bases fit TRBD1. J gave up 3 bases and V 5 bases, and 4 bases lay outside the gene matches. This CDR3 has 15 amino acids. Germline loops: CDR1 MDHEN, CDR2 SYDVKM. The CDR3 bases are TGTGCCAGCAGTGGGACAGGGTTCGACACCGGGGAGCTGTTTTTT. Translating it yields CASSGTGFDTGELFF.

The chain recombines TRBV6-1 with TRBJ2-3, with D possibly being TRBD1 (6 bases). The germline CDR1 and CDR2 sequences are MNHNS and SASEGT. The CDR3 extends over 14 amino acids. V was shortened by 1 base and J by 11 bases, with 16 bases between the two germline ends. The CDR3 loop is CASSEVVIGGEQYF. The CDR3 DNA reads as TGTGCCAGCAGTGAAGTAGTGATAGGGGGTGAGCAGTATTTT.

A single count supports this clone. This sequence joins TRBV21-1 and TRBJ1-4. TRBV21-1 is assigned pseudogene status. The CDR3 spans 15 residues. This CDR3 reads CASSKDWPWSEKLFF. The CDR3 region has the DNA TGTGCCAGCAGCAAAGATTGGCCGTGGAGTGAAAAACTGTTTTTT.

The CDR3 bases are TGCGCCAGCAGTCAATCGGTCCTGGACAGCGACACTGAAGCTTTCTTT. Amino acid sequence: CASSQSVLDSDTEAFF. The J gene is TRBJ1-1, the V gene TRBV23-1; perhaps TRBD1 as D (6 bases). TRBV23-1 is an ORF, with its function uncertain. The CDR3 consists of 16 residues. Trimming shortened V by 0 bases and J by 3 bases, and 14 bases separated the two germline ends.

V and J are TRBV10-1 and TRBJ2-7; D perhaps matches TRBD2 (6 bases). V dropped 0 bases and J dropped 4 bases, with 7 bases sitting between them. This CDR3 has 13 amino acids. CDR1 and CDR2 (germline): WNHNN, SYGVQD (reference sequence). The CDR3, as DNA: TGCGCCAGCAGTGAGTCGGGGAGGTACGAGCAGTACTTC. Amino acid sequence: CASSESGRYEQYF.

As regards this clone: An end of the junction differs from the germline gene, which may be a read error. The rearrangement joins TRBV19 to TRBJ2-2, with TRBD1 matching 7 bases. CDR3 length equals 15 residues. Looked up from germline, CDR1 is LNHDA and CDR2 is SQIVND (reference sequence). In nucleotides, the CDR3 is TGTGCCAGTAGTCTAGACAGGGAAGACACCGGGGAGCTGTTTTTT. As protein: CASSLDREDTGELFF.

V and J are TRBV9 and TRBJ2-3, with TRBD1 matching over 8 bases. This CDR3 is 15 amino acids long. V lost 0 bases and J lost 2; bases outside the gene matches: 2. CDR1 is SGDLS and CDR2 is YYNGEE in the germline V gene. For the CDR3, the DNA is TGTGCCAGCAGCGTAGTGGGACAGGACACAGATACGCAGTATTTT. It specifies CASSVVGQDTDTQYF. The variable domain in full, completed from reference TRBV9 and TRBJ2-3, reads DSGVTQTPKHLITATGQRVTLRCSPRSGDLSVYWYQQSLDQGLQFLIQYYNGEERAKGNILERFSAQQFPDLHSELNLSSLELGDSALYFCASSVVGQDTDTQYFGPGTRLTVL.

V gene TRBV11-3 combines with J gene TRBJ2-7; D unclear. Per germline, CDR1 SGHNT and CDR2 YENEEA. V dropped 5 bases and J dropped 7 bases, with 18 bases sitting between them. The CDR3 covers 14 residues. CDR3 protein: CASSMTPRPWEQYF. CDR3 sequence (DNA): TGTGCCAGCAGCATGACACCTCGACCGTGGGAGCAGTACTTC.

As concerns this clone: The sample holds other DNA sequences that translate to the same CDR3. CDR3 bases: TGTGCCAGCAGCTTAGGCACAGTTGAAGCTTTCTTT. Its translation is CASSLGTVEAFF. This chain links TRBV7-9 with TRBJ1-1; D gene ambiguous. This CDR3 region has 12 residues. CDR1 SEHNR and CDR2 FQNEAQ come from the germline V gene (reference sequence). Between the trimmed V and J ends, which lost 1 base and 7 bases, there was a span of 7 bases.

V gene TRBV27 combines with J gene TRBJ2-7; D not resolved. Germline V gene sequence: CDR1 MNHEY, CDR2 SMNVEV (reference sequence). Between the trimmed V and J ends, which lost 8 bases and 2 bases, there was a span of 10 bases. This CDR3 region has 12 residues. The CDR3 region has the DNA TGTGCCAGCGGGTACTACCCCTACGAGCAGTACTTC. Residues: CASGYYPYEQYF.

The CDR3 region is CASSLILAGNTGELFF. The CDR3 DNA reads as TGCGCCAGCAGCTTGATTCTAGCGGGTAACACCGGGGAGCTGTTTTTT. The chain combines TRBV5-1 with TRBJ2-2; 8 nucleotides match TRBD2. V was pared by 1 base and J by 2 bases, with 4 bases of the junction left unmatched. Germline CDR1 SGHRS, CDR2 YFSETQ. This CDR3 has 16 amino acids.